This passage covers 19 T cell receptor beta chains from one sample sequenced in a study of T cell clonality in common variable immunodeficiency. Sequenced by immunoSEQ multiplex PCR; TCRdb stores in-frame clones only, minus some. This sample includes about 74,000 clones with no singletons; its ten biggest clones take up approximately 0.81%. The sequencing sample was made of peripheral blood mononuclear cells. The receptors stem from a person aged 18 to 70 in good health.

The table lists this clone with many counts. The missing CDR3 end, 3 residues past where the read stops, is filled in from the germline J gene. The rearrangement uses TRBV18 and TRBJ1-4, with a weak D call TRBD1 (6 bases). Germline values: CDR1 KGHSH, CDR2 LQKENI. This CDR3 has 16 amino acids. Between the trimmed V and J ends, which lost 1 base and 7 bases, there was a span of 16 bases. CDR3 DNA, as far as it was read: TGTGCCAGCTCACCACGGCAGGGGATCAGCGGTGAAAAA. Protein product: CASSPRQGISGEK. The whole CDR3 sequence is CASSPRQGISGEKLFF.

This clone was observed at least ten times. Sequencing ends 3 residues short of the CDR3 end; the germline J gene provides the rest. The chain has TRBV20-1 and TRBJ2-7, with 9 bases matching TRBD1. The CDR3 is 14 residues long. V lost 6 bases, J lost 4 bases, and 10 bases stayed unmatched. Germline CDR1 is DFQATT and CDR2 is SNEGSKA (reference sequence). The DNA read from the CDR3 is TGCAGTGCACCAGAGGACAGGGGATTTTACGAG. Protein sequence: CSAPEDRGFYE. The full CDR3 is CSAPEDRGFYEQYF.

This clone was observed many times. CDR3 sequence reads: CAIEDSSGANVLTF. The DNA read from the CDR3 is TGTGCCATCGAGGACAGCTCTGGGGCCAACGTC. This chain uses TRBV10-3 with TRBJ2-6; TRBD1 might be the D (6 bases). The read stops 3 residues short of the end of the CDR3; the missing end is completed from the germline J gene. CDR3 length equals 14 residues. Trimming pared 8 bases from V and 0 bases from J, leaving 8 bases between. The germline V gene encodes CDR1 ENHRY and CDR2 SYGVKD.

This clone was detected ten times or more. Partial CDR3 DNA: TGTGCCAGCAGCTCAAGACTAGCGGAAACCTACGAG. This translates into CASSSRLAETYE. The full CDR3 protein reads CASSSRLAETYEQYF. The chain is built from TRBV5-6 and TRBJ2-7, with TRBD2 identical over 9 bases. Sequencing ends 3 residues short of the CDR3 end; the germline J gene provides the rest. V shed 3 bases and J 2 bases; nucleotides not matched to a gene: 6. CDR1 and CDR2 (germline): SGHDT, YYEEEE. This CDR3 is built from 15 residues.

There are many counts of this clone. The DNA ends 3 residues before the CDR3 does, and the rest of the CDR3 is filled in from the germline J gene. The chain uses TRBV20-1 and TRBJ2-3; 7 positions match TRBD2. The J segment lost 5 bases and the V segment lost 2 bases, leaving 7 bases of the junction unmatched. The germline CDR1 and CDR2 sequences are DFQATT and SNEGSKA (reference sequence). The CDR3 is 14 amino acids. The sequenced CDR3 bases are TGCAGTGCTAGAACCGGAGTAGCGGGAGATACG. Encoded protein: CSARTGVAGDT. The full CDR3 protein reads CSARTGVAGDTQYF.

CDR3 DNA, as far as it was read: TGTGCCAGTAGTATAGGGACAGCCTTATTGAACACTGAA. This gives the protein CASSIGTALLNTE. The CDR3 in full is CASSIGTALLNTEAFF. The gene calls are TRBV19 and TRBJ1-1; maybe TRBD1 (6 bases). The CDR3 is cut off 3 residues early in the read; its end comes from the germline J gene. This CDR3 is built from 16 residues. Germline CDR1 is LNHDA and CDR2 is SQIVND (reference sequence). The V and J ends lost 1 base and 0 bases respectively, with 12 bases between them.

At least ten counts were recorded for this clone. The sequenced fragment ends 3 residues before the CDR3 boundary, so the rest is inferred from the germline J gene. The chain has TRBV6-2 or TRBV6-3 and TRBJ2-7; D is possibly TRBD2 (8 bases). Per germline, CDR1 MNHEY and CDR2 SVGEGT. The CDR3 spans 16 residues. Trimming stripped 3 bases from V and 5 bases from J, with 20 bases between. CDR3 DNA (partial): TGTGCCAGCAGTTATTTAGTCGCGGGAGGACAGGACGAG. Protein: CASSYLVAGGQDE. The whole CDR3 sequence is CASSYLVAGGQDEQYF.

This clone was seen repeatedly, ten times or more. The CDR3 extends 3 residues past the end of the read, so its final part is completed from the germline J gene. The chain combines TRBV3-1 (or the pseudogene TRBV3-2) with TRBJ2-7; D might be TRBD1 (6 bases). V lost 2 bases and J 1 base, leaving 18 bases between the germline ends. Germline loops: CDR1 LGHDT, CDR2 YNNKEL (reference sequence). The CDR3 has 17 residues. CDR3 loop: CASSQTLQGIASYEQYF. The CDR3 DNA, read in part, is TGTGCCAGCAGCCAAACTCTACAGGGTATAGCGTCCTACGAG.

In this sample, this clone turned up many times. The read ends 3 residues early relative to the CDR3; the germline J gene fills the gap. V gene TRBV20-1 combines with J gene TRBJ2-2; no reliable D call. The V end was cut by 4 bases, the J end by 7 bases, with 13 bases between. CDR1 is DFQATT, CDR2 SNEGSKA, per germline (reference sequence). This CDR3 region has 13 residues. CDR3 protein: CSATTPLGGELFF. Partial CDR3 DNA: TGCAGTGCTACGACTCCTTTGGGCGGGGAG.

This clone was observed at least ten times. The read halts 3 residues ahead of the CDR3 end, with the missing end drawn from the germline J gene. The rearrangement joins TRBV20-1 to TRBJ1-5; 9 bases map to TRBD1. The J segment lost 6 bases and the V segment lost 0 bases, leaving 9 bases of the junction unmatched. The CDR3 totals 16 residues. Per the germline V gene, CDR1 is DFQATT and CDR2 is SNEGSKA (reference sequence). Partial CDR3 DNA: TGCAGTGCTAGAGATCGCTGGGACAGGGCGGGTCAGCCC. This gives the protein CSARDRWDRAGQP. The CDR3 in full is CSARDRWDRAGQPQHF.

This clone was found many times. The DNA ends 3 residues before the CDR3 does, and the rest of the CDR3 is filled in from the germline J gene. This rearrangement joins TRBV6-2 or TRBV6-3 to TRBJ2-1; TRBD2 matches at 10 bases. The ends lost 6 bases at V and 0 bases at J; junction bases unmatched: 2. Germline lookup yields CDR1 MNHEY and CDR2 SVGEGT. This CDR3 is 15 amino acids long. The CDR3 sequence is CASRLAGSSYNEQFF. The DNA read from the CDR3 is TGTGCCAGCAGACTAGCGGGAAGCTCCTACAATGAG.

This clone has a count of ten or more. Read coverage stops 3 residues before the CDR3 terminus; the germline J gene supplies the remainder. The rearrangement joins TRBV7-9 to TRBJ1-4; D uncertain. The CDR3 has 15 amino acids. V lost 4 bases, J lost 0 bases, and 9 bases lay in between. The germline V gene has CDR1 SEHNR and CDR2 FQNEAQ (reference sequence). CDR3 region: CASSSYGATNEKLFF. The sequenced part of the CDR3 DNA is TGTGCCAGCAGCTCCTACGGTGCAACTAATGAAAAA.

Ten or more counts support this clone. The sequenced fragment ends 3 residues before the CDR3 boundary, so the rest is inferred from the germline J gene. The J gene is TRBJ2-3, the V gene TRBV20-1; D is perhaps TRBD1 or TRBD2 (5 bases each). The length of the CDR3 is 16 residues. Germline lookup yields CDR1 DFQATT and CDR2 SNEGSKA (reference sequence). The V and J ends lost 4 bases and 1 base respectively, with 18 bases between them. The part of the CDR3 DNA that was read is TGCAGTGCTAACCCCGACGGAAGGGGAGGCACAGATACG. Protein product: CSANPDGRGGTDT. The whole CDR3 is CSANPDGRGGTDTQYF.

This clone showed up many times. The CDR3 extends 3 residues past the end of the read, so its final part is completed from the germline J gene. The rearrangement joins TRBV5-1 to TRBJ2-3; tentative D call: TRBD2 (6 bases). The ends were cut back, 0 bases at V and 3 bases at J, with 20 bases in the middle. The length of the CDR3 is 18 residues. Germline V gives CDR1 SGHRS, CDR2 YFSETQ. CDR3 sequence reads: CASSLAGELHIVTDTQYF. The sequenced CDR3 bases are TGCGCCAGCAGCTTGGCGGGGGAACTCCATATAGTTACAGATACG. Variable domain in full (rest from reference TRBV5-1 and TRBJ2-3): KAGVTQTPRYLIKTRGQQVTLSCSPISGHRSVSWYQQTPGQGLQFLFEYFSETQRNKGNFPGRFSGRQFSNSRSEMNVSTLELGDSALYLCASSLAGELHIVTDTQYFGPGTRLTVL.

This clone was observed at least ten times. The sequenced fragment ends 3 residues before the CDR3 boundary, so the rest is inferred from the germline J gene. The chain joins TRBV20-1 to TRBJ1-1; perhaps TRBD1 as D (6 bases). The CDR3 is 13 residues long. In germline, CDR1 is DFQATT, CDR2 SNEGSKA (reference sequence). The CDR3 here is CSALGPAGDEAFF. The CDR3 bases that were read are TGCAGTGCATTGGGACCCGCAGGGGACGAA.

Ten or more counts support this clone. Read coverage stops 3 residues before the CDR3 terminus; the germline J gene supplies the remainder. The chain carries TRBV7-2 and TRBJ2-1; D remains unclear. V was clipped by 6 bases and J by 7 bases, with 13 bases between them. This CDR3 comprises 13 residues. Germline CDR1 is SGHTA and CDR2 is FQGNSA. The CDR3 spells CASRVLISNEQFF. CDR3 DNA, as far as it was read: TGTGCCAGCAGAGTACTTATATCTAATGAG.

This clone has at least ten counts. Partial CDR3 DNA: TGTGCCAGCAGCCAACTCACGCCCGGGACAGATACG. Translated: CASSQLTPGTDT. The complete CDR3 protein is CASSQLTPGTDTQYF. The chain joins TRBV6-2 or TRBV6-3 to TRBJ2-3; D unresolved. The CDR3 end is not reached by the read, which stops 3 residues before it; the germline J gene fills it in. Germline CDR1 MNHEY, CDR2 SVGEGT. V shed 6 bases and J shed 3 bases, with 16 bases lying between them. CDR3 length equals 15 residues.

Ten or more counts support this clone. The CDR3 extends 3 residues past the end of the read, so its final part is completed from the germline J gene. This chain uses TRBV7-9 with TRBJ2-7; D is ambiguous. Germline lookup yields CDR1 SEHNR and CDR2 FQNEAQ (reference sequence). Trimming shortened V by 4 bases and J by 4 bases, and 11 bases separated the two germline ends. The CDR3 loop spans 13 amino acids. CDR3 region: CASSSAPGYEQYF. CDR3 DNA, as far as it was read: TGTGCCAGCAGCTCAGCTCCAGGTTACGAG.

The table lists this clone with many counts. The read halts 3 residues ahead of the CDR3 end, with the missing end drawn from the germline J gene. The V gene is TRBV7-2, the J gene TRBJ2-5; 7 bases match TRBD2. The junction had 8 bases not matched to a gene; V was cut back by 0 bases and J by 4 bases. Germline values: CDR1 SGHTA, CDR2 FQGNSA. The length of the CDR3 is 16 residues. CDR3 loop: CASSLATGLVAETQYF. The sequenced part of the CDR3 DNA is TGTGCCAGCAGCTTAGCGACCGGACTAGTAGCAGAGACC.